The entry below gives a single TCR beta chain sequence along with its context. This sample stems from a study of cytomegalovirus exposure and HLA in healthy donors. The study ran its PCR with 60 Vbeta and 13 Jbeta primers. Method: immunoSEQ multiplex PCR; TCRdb's copy keeps in-frame clones and lacks some. This sample carries about 130,000 clones, 75% of them seen once, and the ten largest clones take roughly 3.1%. Germline assignment: CDR1 SQVTM and CDR2 ANQGSEA. The CDR3 is 14 residues long. The germline V and J ends were trimmed by 8 bases and 6 bases, with 21 bases remaining between them. This receptor was identified in a man aged 25-40 years in good health and CMV-seronegative. The sample taken for sequencing was PBMCs. This sequence joins TRBV29-1 and TRBJ2-3; TRBD2 might be the D (7 bases). The DNA for the CDR3 is TGCAGCTTCGGGGGGCCAGGCGGGGTGGATACGCAGTATTTT. Translating gives CSFGGPGGVDTQYF.